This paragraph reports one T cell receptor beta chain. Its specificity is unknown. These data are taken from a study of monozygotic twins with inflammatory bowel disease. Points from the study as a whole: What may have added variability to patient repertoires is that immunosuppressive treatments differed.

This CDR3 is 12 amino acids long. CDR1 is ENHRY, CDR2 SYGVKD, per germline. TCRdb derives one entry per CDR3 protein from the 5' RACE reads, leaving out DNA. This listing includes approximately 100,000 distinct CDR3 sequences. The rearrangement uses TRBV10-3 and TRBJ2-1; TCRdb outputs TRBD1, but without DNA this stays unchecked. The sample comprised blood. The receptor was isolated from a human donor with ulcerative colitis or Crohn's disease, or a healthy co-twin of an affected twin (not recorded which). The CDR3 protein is CAMGQTYNEQFF.